These T cell receptor beta chains were read from a single sample in a study of T cell responses to AZD1222 COVID-19 vaccine. Repertoires were generated with immunoSEQ multiplex PCR, while TCRdb's copy carries only in-frame clones and drops some. The sample includes some 120,000 clones, 90% of them seen just once. The sequencing used peripheral blood, collected on day 0 of AZD1222 vaccination. These receptors all come from an adult in good health. The CDR3 runs from the conserved cysteine through the conserved F or W. Fields, in order: D gene, clone size, J gene, V gene, CDR3 DNA, CDR3 protein. The D gene is left open where the match is weak. Rows may omit the clone size; those that give it use once, few, many or a size class.

D gene: TRBD2; clone size: once; J gene: TRBJ2-7; V gene: TRBV19; CDR3 DNA: TGTGCCAGTAGTATGCGGGGACTAGCGGGAGTTTTGGACGAGCAGTACTTC; CDR3 protein: CASSMRGLAGVLDEQYF
D gene: .; clone size: .; J gene: TRBJ2-1; V gene: TRBV6-5; CDR3 DNA: TGTGCCAGCAGTTATTTTGTCGGGCATGAGCAGTTCTTC; CDR3 protein: CASSYFVGHEQFF
D gene: TRBD1; clone size: .; J gene: TRBJ2-1; V gene: TRBV28; CDR3 DNA: TGTGCCAGCAGTTTATTTGGAGGGACAGGGAACTACAATGAGCAGTTCTTC; CDR3 protein: CASSLFGGTGNYNEQFF
D gene: TRBD2; clone size: .; J gene: TRBJ2-7; V gene: TRBV28; CDR3 DNA: TGTGCCAGCAGAACACTAGCGGGGTACTCCTACGAGCAGTACTTC; CDR3 protein: CASRTLAGYSYEQYF
D gene: .; clone size: .; J gene: TRBJ1-5; V gene: TRBV19; CDR3 DNA: TGTGCCAGTAGTTCCCAGAAAAAACAGCCCCAGCATTTT; CDR3 protein: CASSSQKKQPQHF
D gene: TRBD2; clone size: .; J gene: TRBJ2-1; V gene: TRBV13; CDR3 DNA: TGTGCCAGCAGCATTCCTAGCGGGAGGTACAATGAGCAGTTCTTC; CDR3 protein: CASSIPSGRYNEQFF
D gene: TRBD2; clone size: .; J gene: TRBJ2-1; V gene: TRBV7-2; CDR3 DNA: TGTGCCAGCAGCTTAGCGCATACTAGCGGTTTGAATGAGCAGTTCTTC; CDR3 protein: CASSLAHTSGLNEQFF
D gene: TRBD2; clone size: .; J gene: TRBJ2-3; V gene: TRBV3-1/TRBV3-2; CDR3 DNA: TGTGCCAGCAGCCAAATATCAACGGGAGGGCAATATTTT; CDR3 protein: CASSQISTGGQYF
D gene: .; clone size: .; J gene: TRBJ1-5; V gene: TRBV19; CDR3 DNA: TGTGCCAGTAGCCTCGCCAATCAGCCCCAGCATTTT; CDR3 protein: CASSLANQPQHF
D gene: .; clone size: .; J gene: TRBJ2-1; V gene: TRBV19; CDR3 DNA: TGTGCCAGTAGTCCCTCCGGGACCGACTTGTACAATGAGCAGTTCTTC; CDR3 protein: CASSPSGTDLYNEQFF
D gene: TRBD1; clone size: .; J gene: TRBJ1-2; V gene: TRBV28; CDR3 DNA: TGTGCCAGCAGTTCACGGACAGGGCGAGCTAACTATGGCTACACCTTC; CDR3 protein: CASSSRTGRANYGYTF
D gene: TRBD1; clone size: .; J gene: TRBJ1-1; V gene: TRBV18; CDR3 DNA: TGTGCCAGCTCACCGGACAGGGGTTTGAACACTGAAGCTTTCTTT; CDR3 protein: CASSPDRGLNTEAFF
D gene: TRBD1; clone size: .; J gene: TRBJ2-1; V gene: TRBV29-1; CDR3 DNA: TGCAGCGTTGATGGGGACAGGGGGCTCTACAATGAGCAGTTCTTC; CDR3 protein: CSVDGDRGLYNEQFF
D gene: .; clone size: .; J gene: TRBJ2-1; V gene: TRBV7-2; CDR3 DNA: TGTGCCAGCAGCCCAGGCCCTGGGGTCCTTACCCCGGGCTACAATGAGCAGTTCTTC; CDR3 protein: CASSPGPGVLTPGYNEQFF
D gene: .; clone size: .; J gene: TRBJ2-5; V gene: TRBV6-5; CDR3 DNA: TGTGCCAGCAGCTCTAATAAGGCGGAGACCCAGTACTTC; CDR3 protein: CASSSNKAETQYF
D gene: .; clone size: once; J gene: TRBJ1-2; V gene: TRBV28; CDR3 DNA: TGTGCCAGCAGGACGGGACACCTCTATGGCTACACCTTC; CDR3 protein: CASRTGHLYGYTF
D gene: .; clone size: .; J gene: TRBJ2-7; V gene: TRBV3-1/TRBV3-2; CDR3 DNA: TGTGCCAGCAGCCAACCTGCGGACTCCAACTACGAGCAGTACTTC; CDR3 protein: CASSQPADSNYEQYF
D gene: .; clone size: .; J gene: TRBJ2-1; V gene: TRBV28; CDR3 DNA: TGTGCCAGCAGTCTCATCTACCCCCCCAGAGACAATGAGCAGTTCTTC; CDR3 protein: CASSLIYPPRDNEQFF
D gene: .; clone size: .; J gene: TRBJ1-1; V gene: TRBV3-1/TRBV3-2; CDR3 DNA: TGTGCCAGCAGCCAAGATGATGAGGTAAATGAAGCTTTCTTT; CDR3 protein: CASSQDDEVNEAFF
D gene: TRBD2; clone size: .; J gene: TRBJ2-2; V gene: TRBV5-1; CDR3 DNA: TGCGCCAGCAGCCCTAGCGGGGTCCCCGGTATCGGGGAGCTGTTTTTT; CDR3 protein: CASSPSGVPGIGELFF
D gene: .; clone size: .; J gene: TRBJ2-1; V gene: TRBV11-2; CDR3 DNA: TGTGCCAGCAGCTCGCAATTACCCTCCGGGACCCCCCCAGGCAATGAGCAGTTCTTC; CDR3 protein: CASSSQLPSGTPPGNEQFF
D gene: .; clone size: .; J gene: TRBJ2-7; V gene: TRBV21-1; CDR3 DNA: TGTGCTAACAGGACTAGAGTATTCGAGCAGTACTTC; CDR3 protein: CANRTRVFEQYF
D gene: TRBD1; clone size: .; J gene: TRBJ2-3; V gene: TRBV27; CDR3 DNA: TGTGCCAGCAGACCAGGCAGCCGGGACAGGGGATCAGATACGCAGTATTTT; CDR3 protein: CASRPGSRDRGSDTQYF
D gene: TRBD2; clone size: .; J gene: TRBJ2-3; V gene: TRBV11-2; CDR3 DNA: TGTGCCAGCAGCCCCGGACTAGCGGGAGAAGGAGATACGCAGTATTTT; CDR3 protein: CASSPGLAGEGDTQYF
D gene: TRBD2; clone size: .; J gene: TRBJ2-1; V gene: TRBV4-3; CDR3 DNA: TGCGCCAGCAGCCAAGATGGAGGGGGTAGCGGGAGGGCCTTAGGAAATGAGCAGTTCTTC; CDR3 protein: CASSQDGGGSGRALGNEQFF
D gene: .; clone size: once; J gene: TRBJ1-5; V gene: TRBV21-1; CDR3 DNA: TGTGCCAGCAGCCACAGGGGTGGCAATCAGCCCCAGCATTTT; CDR3 protein: CASSHRGGNQPQHF
D gene: .; clone size: .; J gene: TRBJ2-5; V gene: TRBV20-1; CDR3 DNA: TGCAGTGCCCGACTCCAAGAGACCCAGTACTTC; CDR3 protein: CSARLQETQYF
D gene: .; clone size: few; J gene: TRBJ2-7; V gene: TRBV6-2/TRBV6-3; CDR3 DNA: TGTGCCAGCAGTTACGGAGCCGCCTCGGGCTACGAGCAGTACTTC; CDR3 protein: CASSYGAASGYEQYF
D gene: .; clone size: .; J gene: TRBJ2-3; V gene: TRBV24-1; CDR3 DNA: TGTGCCACCAGTGATCCGGGACGGATAGATACGCAGTATTTT; CDR3 protein: CATSDPGRIDTQYF
D gene: .; clone size: .; J gene: TRBJ1-5; V gene: TRBV12-3/TRBV12-4; CDR3 DNA: TGTGCCAGCAGTTTATATCCTGGGCAGCCCCAGCATTTT; CDR3 protein: CASSLYPGQPQHF
D gene: TRBD2; clone size: .; J gene: TRBJ2-3; V gene: TRBV11-2; CDR3 DNA: TGTGCCAGCGGTCAAGCGGGAAGGACAGATACGCAGTATTTT; CDR3 protein: CASGQAGRTDTQYF
D gene: .; clone size: .; J gene: TRBJ2-3; V gene: TRBV7-9; CDR3 DNA: TGTGCCAGCAGCTTAGCTAGCGGACGCACAGATACGCAGTATTTT; CDR3 protein: CASSLASGRTDTQYF
D gene: TRBD2; clone size: .; J gene: TRBJ2-3; V gene: TRBV10-1; CDR3 DNA: TGCGCCAGCAGTGAGTCTCTAGCGGGCACAGATACGCAGTATTTT; CDR3 protein: CASSESLAGTDTQYF
D gene: .; clone size: .; J gene: TRBJ1-6; V gene: TRBV9; CDR3 DNA: TGTGCCAGCAGCAAAGGGACGATCGATAATTCACCCCTCCACTTT; CDR3 protein: CASSKGTIDNSPLHF
D gene: .; clone size: .; J gene: TRBJ2-7; V gene: TRBV19; CDR3 DNA: TGTGCCACCGGAGGGGGCAGCCACGAGCAGTACTTC; CDR3 protein: CATGGGSHEQYF
D gene: TRBD1; clone size: once; J gene: TRBJ2-7; V gene: TRBV27; CDR3 DNA: TGTGCCAGCAGTTTTTCTCACAGGGGCCTCAACTCCTACGAGCAGTACTTC; CDR3 protein: CASSFSHRGLNSYEQYF
D gene: .; clone size: .; J gene: TRBJ1-5; V gene: TRBV19; CDR3 DNA: TGTGCCAGCCCTCGGGGAGTTTATAGCAATCAGCCCCAGCATTTT; CDR3 protein: CASPRGVYSNQPQHF
D gene: TRBD1; clone size: .; J gene: TRBJ2-1; V gene: TRBV5-1; CDR3 DNA: TGCGCCAGCAGCGTGGGACAGTACAATGAGCAGTTCTTC; CDR3 protein: CASSVGQYNEQFF
D gene: TRBD2; clone size: .; J gene: TRBJ2-3; V gene: TRBV7-2; CDR3 DNA: TGTGCCAGCAGCTTGTTGGCTAGCGGGACTGATACGCAGTATTTT; CDR3 protein: CASSLLASGTDTQYF
D gene: .; clone size: .; J gene: TRBJ2-3; V gene: TRBV4-1; CDR3 DNA: TGCGCCAGCAGCCCCCGACAGTCTTACACAGATACGCAGTATTTT; CDR3 protein: CASSPRQSYTDTQYF
D gene: .; clone size: .; J gene: TRBJ1-5; V gene: TRBV11-3; CDR3 DNA: TGTGCCAGCAGCTTAAAGTCGGGGATCCAGCATTTT; CDR3 protein: CASSLKSGIQHF
D gene: .; clone size: .; J gene: TRBJ2-3; V gene: TRBV9; CDR3 DNA: TGTGCCAGCAGCACCGGAGGGGGTAGCACAGATACGCAGTATTTT; CDR3 protein: CASSTGGGSTDTQYF
D gene: TRBD1; clone size: .; J gene: TRBJ2-5; V gene: TRBV24-1; CDR3 DNA: TGTGCCACCAGTGAGGCCGGGACAGGCACCCAAGAGACCCAGTACTTC; CDR3 protein: CATSEAGTGTQETQYF
D gene: .; clone size: .; J gene: TRBJ1-1; V gene: TRBV3-1/TRBV3-2; CDR3 DNA: TGTGCCAGCAGCCAAGGCCAGGGGACTGAAGCTTTCTTT; CDR3 protein: CASSQGQGTEAFF
D gene: TRBD1; clone size: .; J gene: TRBJ1-2; V gene: TRBV28; CDR3 DNA: TGTGCCAGCAGGGGAGCCGGGACAGGGTTCTATGAGGGCTACACCTTC; CDR3 protein: CASRGAGTGFYEGYTF
D gene: .; clone size: .; J gene: TRBJ2-2; V gene: TRBV7-2; CDR3 DNA: TGTGCCAGCAGCCTGATAAGAAACCCCAGCGGGGAGCTGTTTTTT; CDR3 protein: CASSLIRNPSGELFF
D gene: .; clone size: .; J gene: TRBJ2-2; V gene: TRBV3-1/TRBV3-2; CDR3 DNA: TGTGCCTGCTCAGGAGGCCGGGCCGGGGAGCTGTTTTTT; CDR3 protein: CACSGGRAGELFF
D gene: .; clone size: few; J gene: TRBJ1-1; V gene: TRBV6-4; CDR3 DNA: TGTGCCAGCAGTGCCTCCCCGGGGGGGACTGAAGCTTTCTTT; CDR3 protein: CASSASPGGTEAFF
D gene: .; clone size: few; J gene: TRBJ1-1; V gene: TRBV18; CDR3 DNA: TGTGCCAGCTCTCCACCCGCCACAAACACTGAAGCTTTCTTT; CDR3 protein: CASSPPATNTEAFF
D gene: TRBD1; clone size: .; J gene: TRBJ2-7; V gene: TRBV28; CDR3 DNA: TGTGCCAGCAGTCCGCCGGGACAGGGTAGGGGCAACGAGCAGTACTTC; CDR3 protein: CASSPPGQGRGNEQYF